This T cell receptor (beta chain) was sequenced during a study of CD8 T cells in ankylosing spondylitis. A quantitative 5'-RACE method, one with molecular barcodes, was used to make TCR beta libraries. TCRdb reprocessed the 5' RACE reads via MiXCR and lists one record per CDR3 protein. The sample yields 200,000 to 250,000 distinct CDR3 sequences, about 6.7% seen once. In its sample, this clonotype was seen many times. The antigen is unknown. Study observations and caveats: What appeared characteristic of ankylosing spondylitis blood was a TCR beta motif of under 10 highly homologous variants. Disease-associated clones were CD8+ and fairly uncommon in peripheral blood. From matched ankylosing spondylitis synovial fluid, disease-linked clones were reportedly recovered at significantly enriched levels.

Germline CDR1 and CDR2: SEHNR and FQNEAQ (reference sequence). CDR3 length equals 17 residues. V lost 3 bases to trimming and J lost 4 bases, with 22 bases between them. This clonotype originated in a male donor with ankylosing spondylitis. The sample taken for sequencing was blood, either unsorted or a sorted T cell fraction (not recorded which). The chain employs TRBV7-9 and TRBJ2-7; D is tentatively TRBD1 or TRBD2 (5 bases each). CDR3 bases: TGTGCCAGCAGCTTGTCCGGGACCCCCGGGCCGAATTACGAGCAGTACTTC. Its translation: CASSLSGTPGPNYEQYF.